What follows is one TCR beta chain and its context. Its antigen is unidentified. This CDR3 is built from 14 residues. CDR1 is SGHNT and CDR2 is YYREEE in the germline V gene (reference sequence). Trimming left V 4 bases short and J 0 bases short, with 8 bases between. This sample is part of a study of cytomegalovirus exposure and HLA in healthy donors. General observations from the study: What was likely a sequencing artifact was a cluster of highly shared sequence variants.

Primers: 60 Vbeta forward and 13 Jbeta reverse. Only in-frame clones appear in the TCRdb table, and some are missing; sequencing was by immunoSEQ multiplex PCR. The sample holds about 160,000 clones, around 80% seen once. The receptor's source is a male donor in good health and CMV-seropositive. This chain uses TRBV5-4 with TRBJ1-3, with D possibly being TRBD1 (5 bases). Material for sequencing was PBMCs. The CDR3 region is CASSLQGSGNTIYF. DNA of the CDR3: TGTGCCAGCAGCCTCCAGGGCTCTGGAAACACCATATATTTT.